The entry that follows covers one TCR beta chain sequence. Its antigen is still unknown. The sample is drawn from a study of beta chain features in type 1 diabetes. Study findings and constraints: For patients, the naive, central memory and Treg TCRB repertoires appeared more alike than for healthy donors. All four CD4+ subsets of Type 1 diabetes patients contained TCRB CDR3s that were moderately but significantly shorter.

Trimming took 4 bases from V and 5 from J, leaving 7 bases between them. This CDR3 spans 12 amino acids. The V gene's germline CDR1 is SGHDN and CDR2 FVKESK. Expressed TCRB transcripts were sequenced after all isolated RNA was converted to cDNA. Stem cell-like memory T cell samples underwent survey-depth immunoSEQ sequencing. They averaged about 1.01 million reads. The method was immunoSEQ multiplex PCR; TCRdb's version includes in-frame clones alone and lacks a portion of them. The sample records tens of thousands of clones, approximately 40% being singletons. Source material: stem cell memory CD4+ T cells from blood. The rearrangement links TRBV14 to TRBJ2-3; unclear D gene. This sequence originates from a man aged 25-45 years with type 1 diabetes. The CDR3 loop reads CASSRSGDTQYF. The CDR3 nucleotides read TGTGCCAGCAGCCGCTCGGGAGATACGCAGTATTTT. The complete variable domain, with remaining parts taken from reference TRBV14 and TRBJ2-3, reads EAGVTQFPSHSVIEKGQTVTLRCDPISGHDNLYWYRRVMGKEIKFLLHFVKESKQDESGMPNNRFLAERTGGTYSTLKVQPAELEDSGVYFCASSRSGDTQYFGPGTRLTVL.